One and the same sample provided the 28 T cell receptor beta chains below, sequenced in a study of T cells in Graves' hyperthyroidism and ophthalmopathy. The TCR beta CDR3 regions underwent amplification using RNA transcripts as the source. The HTBI primer set drove a first-round RT-PCR of the TCR CDR3. TCRdb re-called the multiplex PCR reads through MiXCR, storing one row per CDR3 protein. Of 300,000 to 400,000 distinct CDR3 sequences listed, approximately 18% are singletons. The sequenced sample consisted of blood. The receptors were gathered from a woman aged 50 to 60 with Graves' hyperthyroidism.

This clonotype has ten or more counts. The chain has TRBV30 and TRBJ1-1; D call uncertain. This CDR3 spans 13 amino acids. Trimming shortened V by 4 bases and J by 5 bases, and 14 bases separated the two germline ends. Germline CDR1 is GTSNPN and CDR2 is SVGIG (reference sequence). The CDR3 DNA reads TGTGCCTGGACAGGCACGGCGGGAACTGAAGCTTTCTTT. Protein product: CAWTGTAGTEAFF.

The CDR3 sequence: CSARDRGRDTQYF. The CDR3 DNA follows: TGCAGTGCTAGGGACAGGGGGCGCGATACGCAGTATTTT. The V call is TRBV20-1, the J call TRBJ2-3, with TRBD1 identical over 11 bases. This CDR3 region has 13 residues. Germline V gene data show CDR1 as DFQATT and CDR2 as SNEGSKA (reference sequence). Unmatched junction bases numbered 2, after V lost 3 bases and J lost 6 bases.

V is TRBV6-2 or TRBV6-3 and J is TRBJ2-1, with 9 bases matching TRBD2. V gave up 4 bases and J gave up 6 bases; unmatched junction bases: 7. The germline V gene encodes CDR1 MNHEY and CDR2 SVGEGT. The CDR3 is 15 residues long. CDR3 in DNA: TGTGCCAGCAGTTCTCGGCTAGCGGGACTCAATGAGCAGTTCTTC. Translated: CASSSRLAGLNEQFF.

The chain combines TRBV28 with TRBJ2-3; 9 nucleotides match TRBD1. Germline loops: CDR1 MDHEN, CDR2 SYDVKM. V was pared by 8 bases and J by 6 bases, with 15 bases of the junction left unmatched. CDR3 length equals 16 residues. CDR3: CASLSYRTGEGDTQYF. Here the CDR3 DNA reads TGTGCCAGCCTTTCATACAGGACAGGGGAAGGGGATACGCAGTATTTT. The whole variable domain, remainder taken from reference TRBV28 and TRBJ2-3, is DVKVTQSSRYLVKRTGEKVFLECVQDMDHENMFWYRQDPGLGLRLIYFSYDVKMKEKGDIPEGYSVSREKKERFSLILESASTNQTSMYLCASLSYRTGEGDTQYFGPGTRLTVL.

CDR3 amino acids: CASSLGPGAAFF. In DNA, the CDR3 is TGTGCCAGCAGCCTGGGACCCGGGGCAGCTTTCTTT. This chain connects TRBV5-6 to TRBJ1-1, with D possibly matching TRBD1 (5 bases). The length of the CDR3 is 12 residues. Germline CDR1 SGHDT, CDR2 YYEEEE. Trimming left V 4 bases short and J 10 bases short, with 14 bases between.

In this sample, this clonotype turned up many times. This chain joins TRBV12-3 or TRBV12-4 and TRBJ2-2; D ambiguous. V was trimmed by 3 bases and J by 6 bases, leaving 8 bases between them. This CDR3 region has 13 residues. The CDR3 loop reads CASSFSGSGELFF. The CDR3, as DNA: TGTGCCAGCAGTTTCTCTGGTTCCGGGGAGCTGTTTTTT.

The V gene is TRBV9, the J gene TRBJ2-5; maybe TRBD1 (7 bases). CDR3 size: 15 residues. The germline V gene has CDR1 SGDLS and CDR2 YYNGEE. Trimming pared 0 bases from V and 3 bases from J, leaving 12 bases between. CDR3 bases: TGTGCCAGCAGCGTAGTTGGAGGGGGCGAAGAGACCCAGTACTTC. Translated, it gives CASSVVGGGEETQYF.

This chain joins TRBV9 and TRBJ2-1; D is unclear. The CDR3 spans 12 residues. Germline V gene lookup returns CDR1 SGDLS and CDR2 YYNGEE. V gave up 4 bases and J gave up 7 bases, with 9 bases separating them. CDR3 residues: CASSPVGNEQFF. The CDR3, as DNA: TGTGCCAGCAGCCCAGTGGGGAATGAGCAGTTCTTC.

This clonotype came up many times. The V gene is TRBV30, the J gene TRBJ2-7, with D perhaps TRBD2 (5 bases). Trimming removed 1 base from V and 6 bases from J, with 16 bases in between. CDR1 and CDR2 (germline): GTSNPN, SVGIG (reference sequence). The CDR3 is 14 residues long. This CDR3 reads CAWSGTLGRGEQYF. DNA of the CDR3: TGTGCCTGGAGTGGGACTTTAGGTCGGGGCGAGCAGTACTTC.

The chain carries TRBV5-1 and TRBJ1-2; 9 bases are shared with TRBD1. The CDR3 has 12 amino acids. J lost 13 bases, V lost 3 bases, and 7 bases had no gene match. The germline CDR1 and CDR2 sequences are SGHRS and YFSETQ. CDR3 residues: CASSSGQGSSTF. The CDR3, as DNA: TGCGCCAGCAGCTCGGGACAGGGCTCTTCCACCTTC.

V and J are TRBV5-6 and TRBJ2-1; 7 bases are a match to TRBD2. V lost 2 bases, J lost 7 bases, and 9 bases stayed unmatched. This CDR3 has 15 residues. Germline CDR1 SGHDT, CDR2 YYEEEE. Here the CDR3 DNA reads TGTGCCAGCAGCTTCGGGGTCGCGGGAGTTAATGAGCAGTTCTTC. Translated, it gives CASSFGVAGVNEQFF.

This clonotype was seen at least ten times. V gene TRBV28 combines with J gene TRBJ2-2; D uncertain. Germline V gene lookup returns CDR1 MDHEN and CDR2 SYDVKM. The CDR3 consists of 14 residues. The germline V and J ends were trimmed by 2 bases and 3 bases, with 7 bases remaining between them. In DNA, the CDR3 is TGTGCCAGCAGTTTAACAGTTGACACCGGGGAGCTGTTTTTT. Translating it yields CASSLTVDTGELFF. The full variable domain, in which reference TRBV28 and TRBJ2-2 provide the parts outside the CDR3, is DVKVTQSSRYLVKRTGEKVFLECVQDMDHENMFWYRQDPGLGLRLIYFSYDVKMKEKGDIPEGYSVSREKKERFSLILESASTNQTSMYLCASSLTVDTGELFFGEGSRLTVL.

Worth noting for this clonotype: A much larger clone is a single base away; this may be a read error. The chain is built from TRBV5-1 and TRBJ1-4; the D is unclear. Germline V gives CDR1 SGHRS, CDR2 YFSETQ. This CDR3 spans 12 amino acids. The CDR3 nucleotides read TGCACCAGCAGCTTGGCCACCGGGGAACTGTTTTTT. Translated, it gives CTSSLATGELFF.

This clonotype was counted only a few times. V gene TRBV4-1 combines with J gene TRBJ2-7; D may be TRBD2 (5 bases). CDR3 length: 15 amino acids. Germline CDR1 MGHRA, CDR2 YSYEKL. Trimming took off 0 bases at V and 0 bases at J, with 9 bases between the two ends. The CDR3 loop is CASSQERAGSYEQYF. The CDR3 bases are TGCGCCAGCAGCCAAGAGAGGGCCGGCTCCTACGAGCAGTACTTC.

Remarks on this clonotype: A read error may explain this, as a much larger clone is one base away. The CDR3 DNA follows: TGTGCCAGCAGCAGGGTGGGCAGGGACTCTGAAGCTTTCTTT. The encoded protein is CASSRVGRDSEAFF. J is TRBJ1-1 and V is TRBV11-2, with D maybe TRBD1 (5 bases). V was cut by 5 bases and J by 6 bases, with 16 bases left in between. The CDR3 has 14 amino acids. Germline values: CDR1 SGHAT, CDR2 FQNNGV.

V gene TRBV5-6 combines with J gene TRBJ1-1; maybe TRBD1 (5 bases). V gave up 4 bases and J gave up 4 bases, with 11 bases separating them. Germline CDR1 SGHDT, CDR2 YYEEEE. This CDR3 spans 13 amino acids. The CDR3 region is CASSPQVSTEAFF. CDR3 nucleotide sequence: TGTGCCAGCAGCCCACAGGTCTCCACTGAAGCTTTCTTT. The variable domain in full, completed from reference TRBV5-6 and TRBJ1-1, reads DAGVTQSPTHLIKTRGQQVTLRCSPKSGHDTVSWYQQALGQGPQFIFQYYEEEERQRGNFPDRFSGHQFPNYSSELNVNALLLGDSALYLCASSPQVSTEAFFGQGTRLTVV.

Many counts were recorded for this clonotype. This rearrangement joins TRBV5-1 to TRBJ2-5, with a possible D match to TRBD1 (6 bases). CDR1 and CDR2 (germline): SGHRS, YFSETQ. V was cut by 0 bases and J by 4 bases, with 10 bases left in between. The CDR3 is made up of 14 amino acids. The CDR3 nucleotides read TGCGCCAGCAGCTTGGGACAGGCGTTAGAGACCCAGTACTTC. Encoded protein: CASSLGQALETQYF.

In its sample, this clonotype was seen a few times. The chain has TRBV6-6 and TRBJ1-1; a weak D match, TRBD1 (5 bases). V lost 2 bases and J lost 0, with 10 bases in between. The CDR3 extends over 15 amino acids. Germline loops: CDR1 MNHNY, CDR2 SVGAGI (reference sequence). The CDR3 sequence: CASSYQGVMNTEAFF. The DNA of the CDR3 is TGTGCCAGCAGTTACCAGGGTGTAATGAACACTGAAGCTTTCTTT.

Many counts were recorded for this clonotype. The chain combines TRBV7-3 with TRBJ1-1, with 7 bases lining up with TRBD1. Germline V CDR1 and CDR2: SGHTA, FQGTGA. The V and J ends lost 1 base and 3 bases, in that order; junction bases with no gene match: 5. The CDR3 length is 15 residues. CDR3 residues: CASSLNPGGYTEAFF. The CDR3 nucleotides read TGTGCCAGCAGCTTAAATCCAGGGGGGTACACTGAAGCTTTCTTT.

This clonotype was counted at least ten times. The chain carries TRBV5-8 and TRBJ2-7, with 7 nucleotides matching TRBD1. This CDR3 has 13 amino acids. Trimming cost V 2 bases and J 9 bases; bases outside gene matches: 8. Germline assignment: CDR1 SGHTS and CDR2 YDEGEE. The CDR3 reads CASSLASGQAQYV. The CDR3 DNA reads as TGTGCCAGCAGCTTAGCCTCTGGACAGGCGCAGTACGTC.

This sequence joins TRBV6-2 or TRBV6-3 and TRBJ1-2, with D maybe TRBD1 (6 bases). This CDR3 contains 14 residues. From germline, CDR1 is MNHEY and CDR2 SVGEGT. Deletions cut 6 bases from V and 3 bases from J, with 14 bases between. The CDR3 DNA reads TGTGCCAGCAGCCCCGGGACATGGGACTATGGCTACACCTTC. Its protein product is CASSPGTWDYGYTF.

At least ten counts were recorded for this clonotype. This chain links TRBV5-1 with TRBJ1-5; tentatively, D is TRBD1 (6 bases). CDR3 size: 13 residues. Germline lookup yields CDR1 SGHRS and CDR2 YFSETQ. V lost 5 bases to trimming and J lost 5 bases, with 11 bases between them. This chain's CDR3 is CASRQGADQPQHF. The CDR3 region has the DNA TGCGCCAGCAGACAGGGAGCTGATCAGCCCCAGCATTTT.

This clonotype was seen at least ten times. The chain joins TRBV20-1 to TRBJ2-5; TRBD2 matches 11 bases. CDR1 is DFQATT and CDR2 is SNEGSKA in the germline V gene (reference sequence). The CDR3 consists of 15 residues. V shed 1 base, J shed 3 bases, and the junction held 4 bases outside the gene matches. The CDR3 loop is CSARVAGGPKETQYF. In DNA, the CDR3 is TGCAGTGCTAGAGTAGCGGGGGGGCCTAAAGAGACCCAGTACTTC.

Ten or more counts support this clonotype. The chain uses TRBV27 and TRBJ2-3; TRBD2 matches at 7 bases. CDR1 and CDR2 (germline): MNHEY, SMNVEV (reference sequence). V trimming: 1 base; J trimming: 1 base; junction bases outside the gene matches: 5. The CDR3 runs 16 residues. CDR3 protein: CASSLWGRGGTDTQYF. The CDR3 region has the DNA TGTGCCAGCAGTTTATGGGGGAGGGGAGGCACAGATACGCAGTATTTT.

The chain is built from TRBV5-1 and TRBJ2-7, with D perhaps TRBD1 (5 bases). The germline V gene has CDR1 SGHRS and CDR2 YFSETQ. The germline V and J ends were trimmed by 7 bases and 0 bases, with 11 bases remaining between them. There are 13 residues in the CDR3. The CDR3 reads CASGRTHSYEQYF. For the CDR3, the DNA is TGCGCCAGCGGCCGGACACACTCCTACGAGCAGTACTTC. The full variable domain, its missing parts supplied by reference TRBV5-1 and TRBJ2-7, is KAGVTQTPRYLIKTRGQQVTLSCSPISGHRSVSWYQQTPGQGLQFLFEYFSETQRNKGNFPGRFSGRQFSNSRSEMNVSTLELGDSALYLCASGRTHSYEQYFGPGTRLTVT.

This clonotype appeared a few times. The chain is built from TRBV10-3 and TRBJ2-1, with D perhaps matching TRBD2 (5 bases). The CDR3 extends over 12 amino acids. Trimming removed 6 bases at V and 7 bases at J, with 10 bases between. Germline values: CDR1 ENHRY, CDR2 SYGVKD. CDR3 in DNA: TGTGCCATCAGCGCCGGAGGAAATGAGCAGTTCTTC. Amino acids: CAISAGGNEQFF.

The chain carries TRBV11-2 and TRBJ1-3; D is uncertain. V lost 2 bases and J 2 bases, leaving 10 bases between the germline ends. CDR3 length: 15 residues. The germline gives CDR1 SGHAT, CDR2 FQNNGV. The CDR3 loop reads CASSLIGLAGNTIYF. The DNA of the CDR3 is TGTGCCAGCAGCTTAATAGGGCTCGCTGGAAACACCATATATTTT.

At least ten counts were recorded for this clonotype. This chain links TRBV7-2 with TRBJ2-7; 9 nucleotides match TRBD1. V shed 1 base and J 1 base; nucleotides not matched to a gene: 5. Germline V gene lookup returns CDR1 SGHTA and CDR2 FQGNSA. This CDR3 spans 16 amino acids. As DNA, the CDR3 is TGTGCCAGCAGCTTAGGGACAGGGGATTCGTCCTACGAGCAGTACGTC. Its translation is CASSLGTGDSSYEQYV.